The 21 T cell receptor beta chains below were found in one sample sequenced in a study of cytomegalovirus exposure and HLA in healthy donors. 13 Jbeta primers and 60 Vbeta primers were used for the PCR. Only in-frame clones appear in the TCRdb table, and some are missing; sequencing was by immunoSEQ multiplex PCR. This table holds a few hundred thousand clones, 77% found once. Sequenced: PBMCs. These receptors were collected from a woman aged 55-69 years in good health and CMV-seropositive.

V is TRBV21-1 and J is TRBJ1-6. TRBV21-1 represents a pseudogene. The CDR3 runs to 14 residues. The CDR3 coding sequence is TGTGCCAGCATCCGCCGGGGGGATAATTCACCCCTCCACTTT. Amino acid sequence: CASIRRGDNSPLHF.

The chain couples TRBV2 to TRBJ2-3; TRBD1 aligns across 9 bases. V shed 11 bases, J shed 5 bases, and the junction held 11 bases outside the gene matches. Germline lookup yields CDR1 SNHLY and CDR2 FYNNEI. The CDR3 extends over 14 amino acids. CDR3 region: CAASRQGGVDTQYF. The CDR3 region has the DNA TGTGCCGCAAGTAGACAGGGGGGAGTAGATACGCAGTATTTT.

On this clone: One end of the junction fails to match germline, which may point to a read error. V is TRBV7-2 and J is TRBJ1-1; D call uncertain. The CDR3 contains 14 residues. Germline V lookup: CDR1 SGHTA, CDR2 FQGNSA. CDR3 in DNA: TGTGCCAGCACCTTACATTCTAAGGGAGCGGAAGCTTTCTTT. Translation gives CASTLHSKGAEAFF.

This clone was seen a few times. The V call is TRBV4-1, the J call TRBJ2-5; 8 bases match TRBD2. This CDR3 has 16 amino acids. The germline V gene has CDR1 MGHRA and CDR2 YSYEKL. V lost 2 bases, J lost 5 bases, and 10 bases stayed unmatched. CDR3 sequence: CASSQPRQRGGETQYF. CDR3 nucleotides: TGCGCCAGCAGCCAACCCCGGCAGCGCGGGGGGGAGACCCAGTACTTC.

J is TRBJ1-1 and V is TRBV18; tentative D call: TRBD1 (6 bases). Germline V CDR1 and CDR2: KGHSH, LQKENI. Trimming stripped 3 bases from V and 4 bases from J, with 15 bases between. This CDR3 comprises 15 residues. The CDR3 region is CASSPAHRDGTEAFF. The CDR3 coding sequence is TGTGCCAGCTCACCTGCCCACAGGGATGGCACTGAAGCTTTCTTT.

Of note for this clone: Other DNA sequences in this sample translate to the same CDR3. The CDR3 loop reads CASSRTGQGNTEAFF. In nucleotides, the CDR3 is TGTGCCAGCAGCCGAACGGGACAGGGTAACACTGAAGCTTTCTTT. The chain links TRBV5-8 to TRBJ1-1; TRBD1 matches 9 bases. The CDR3 has 15 residues. V lost 4 bases and J lost 2; bases outside the gene matches: 6. Germline CDR1 and CDR2: SGHTS and YDEGEE.

CDR3: CASSLAPGTRLFF. In DNA, the CDR3 is TGTGCCAGCAGCTTGGCCCCGGGTACACGGCTGTTTTTT. V and J are TRBV5-6 and TRBJ2-2, with no clear D. There are 13 residues in the CDR3. V shed 0 bases and J shed 13 bases, with 13 bases lying between them. Germline V gives CDR1 SGHDT, CDR2 YYEEEE.

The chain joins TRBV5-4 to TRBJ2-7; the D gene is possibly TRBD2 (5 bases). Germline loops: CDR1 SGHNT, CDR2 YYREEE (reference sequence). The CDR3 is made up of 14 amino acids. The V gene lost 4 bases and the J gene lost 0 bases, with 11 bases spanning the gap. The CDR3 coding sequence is TGTGCCAGCAGCGAGGGTCCAAGCTCCTACGAGCAGTACTTC. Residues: CASSEGPSSYEQYF.

This chain's CDR3 is CASSTNRGHGYTF. The CDR3 region has the DNA TGTGCCAGCAGCACAAACAGGGGGCATGGCTACACCTTC. The chain links TRBV5-4 to TRBJ1-2, with 9 bases fitting TRBD1. This CDR3 is built from 13 residues. V lost 4 bases, J lost 6 bases, and 4 bases stayed unmatched. Germline V gene data show CDR1 as SGHNT and CDR2 as YYREEE (reference sequence).

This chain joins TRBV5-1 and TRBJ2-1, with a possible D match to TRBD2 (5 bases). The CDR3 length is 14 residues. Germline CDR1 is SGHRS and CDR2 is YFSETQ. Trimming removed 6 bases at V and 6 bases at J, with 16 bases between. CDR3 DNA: TGCGCCAGCAAGCCCGGCCCCCGGGGCAATGAGCAGTTCTTC. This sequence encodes CASKPGPRGNEQFF. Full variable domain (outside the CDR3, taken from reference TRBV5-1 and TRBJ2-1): KAGVTQTPRYLIKTRGQQVTLSCSPISGHRSVSWYQQTPGQGLQFLFEYFSETQRNKGNFPGRFSGRQFSNSRSEMNVSTLELGDSALYLCASKPGPRGNEQFFGPGTRLTVL.

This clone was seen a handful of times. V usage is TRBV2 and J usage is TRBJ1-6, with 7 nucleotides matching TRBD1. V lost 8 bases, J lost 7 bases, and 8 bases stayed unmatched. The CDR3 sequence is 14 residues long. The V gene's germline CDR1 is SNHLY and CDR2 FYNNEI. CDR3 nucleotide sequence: TGTGCCAGCTGCCGGGACAGAATAAATTCACCCCTCCACTTT. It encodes CASCRDRINSPLHF.

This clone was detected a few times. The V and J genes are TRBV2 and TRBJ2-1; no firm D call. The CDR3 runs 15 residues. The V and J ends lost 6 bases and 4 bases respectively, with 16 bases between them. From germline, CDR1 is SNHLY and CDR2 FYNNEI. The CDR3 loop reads CASSPRVSSYNEQFF. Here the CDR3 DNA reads TGTGCCAGCAGCCCCCGGGTCTCGAGTTACAATGAGCAGTTCTTC.

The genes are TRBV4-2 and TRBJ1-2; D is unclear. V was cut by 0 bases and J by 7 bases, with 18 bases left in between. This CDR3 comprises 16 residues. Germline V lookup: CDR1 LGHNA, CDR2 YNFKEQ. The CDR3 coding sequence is TGTGCCAGCAGCCAAGAGCTGGCCAAATTCTCGTCTGGCTACACCTTC. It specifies CASSQELAKFSSGYTF.

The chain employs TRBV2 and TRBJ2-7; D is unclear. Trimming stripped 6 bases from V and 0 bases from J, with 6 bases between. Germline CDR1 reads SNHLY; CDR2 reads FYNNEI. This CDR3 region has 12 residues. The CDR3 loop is CASSTSSYEQYF. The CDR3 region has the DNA TGTGCCAGCAGCACAAGCTCCTACGAGCAGTACTTC.

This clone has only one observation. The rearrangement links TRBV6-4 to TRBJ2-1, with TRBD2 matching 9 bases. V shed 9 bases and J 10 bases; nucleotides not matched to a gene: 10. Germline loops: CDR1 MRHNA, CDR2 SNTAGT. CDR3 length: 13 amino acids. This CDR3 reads CASKRGVTGEQFF. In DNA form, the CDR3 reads TGTGCCAGTAAGCGGGGGGTCACGGGGGAGCAGTTCTTC.

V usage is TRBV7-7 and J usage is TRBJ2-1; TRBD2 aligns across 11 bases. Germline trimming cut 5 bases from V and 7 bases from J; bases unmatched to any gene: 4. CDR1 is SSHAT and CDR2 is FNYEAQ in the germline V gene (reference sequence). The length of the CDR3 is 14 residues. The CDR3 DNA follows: TGTGCCAGCAGCCCCGGGACTAGCGGAAATGAGCAGTTCTTC. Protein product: CASSPGTSGNEQFF.

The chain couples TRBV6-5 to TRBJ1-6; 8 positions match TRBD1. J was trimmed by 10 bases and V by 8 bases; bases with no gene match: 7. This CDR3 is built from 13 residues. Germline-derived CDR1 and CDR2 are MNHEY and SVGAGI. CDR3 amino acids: CASLGQGGSPLHF. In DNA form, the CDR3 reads TGTGCCAGCCTTGGACAGGGCGGGTCACCCCTCCACTTT.

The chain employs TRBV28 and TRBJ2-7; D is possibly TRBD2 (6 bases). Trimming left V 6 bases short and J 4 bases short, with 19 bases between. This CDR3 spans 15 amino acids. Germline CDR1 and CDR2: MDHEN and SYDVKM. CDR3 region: CASRTGGASPYEQYF. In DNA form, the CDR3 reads TGTGCCAGCAGGACGGGCGGGGCAAGCCCGTACGAGCAGTACTTC.

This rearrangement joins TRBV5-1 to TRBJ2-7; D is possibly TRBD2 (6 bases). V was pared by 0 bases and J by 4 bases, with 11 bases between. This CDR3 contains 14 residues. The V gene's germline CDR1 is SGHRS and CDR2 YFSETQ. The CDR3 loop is CASSLEGSGYEQYF. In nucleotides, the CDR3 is TGCGCCAGCAGCTTGGAGGGTAGCGGTTACGAGCAGTACTTC.

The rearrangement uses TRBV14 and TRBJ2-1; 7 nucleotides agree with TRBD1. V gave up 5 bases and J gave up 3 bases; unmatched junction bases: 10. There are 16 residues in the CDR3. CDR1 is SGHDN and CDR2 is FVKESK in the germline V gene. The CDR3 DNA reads TGTGCCAGCAGCTTAGTAGACAGGGCATTCTACAATGAGCAGTTCTTC. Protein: CASSLVDRAFYNEQFF.

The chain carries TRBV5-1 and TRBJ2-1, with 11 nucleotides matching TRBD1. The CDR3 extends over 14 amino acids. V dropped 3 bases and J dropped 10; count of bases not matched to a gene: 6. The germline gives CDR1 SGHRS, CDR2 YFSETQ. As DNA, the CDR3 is TGCGCCAGCAGCTCCGGACAGGGGGCGAACGAGCAGTTCTTC. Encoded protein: CASSSGQGANEQFF.